The clone carrying this T cell receptor beta chain was counted between two and nine times. Its antigen is undetermined. This record comes from a study of persistence of HIV-infected CD4 T cells. V lost 2 bases, J lost 2 bases, and 10 bases lay in between. There are 15 residues in the CDR3. Germline values: CDR1 KGHSH, CDR2 LQKENI. The immunoSEQ assay was version 4, run in survey mode. Template was genomic DNA at 7.5 to 10 ng/uL, with up to roughly 1 ug used per sample. The table came from immunoSEQ multiplex PCR; TCRdb's copy has only in-frame clones and leaves some out. There are about 13,000 clones in the sample; about 70% occur only once, and about 7% lies in the top ten. Points from the study as a whole: TCRbeta richness was lower in CMV- and Gag-responding cells than in anti-CD3/anti-CD28-responding cells.

Cells were stimulated with overlapping HIV-1 Gag 15-mer peptides. Responding CD4+ T cells were sorted by upregulation of both CD40 ligand and CD69. For at least 4 years, plasma HIV-1 RNA was undetectable (<50 copies/mL). Donors had CD4+ T cell counts above 400 cells/uL and were CMV-seropositive. The source material was CD4+ T cells sorted from PBMCs after roughly 18-hour stimulation, sampled from a patient who received antiretroviral therapy. The sequence came from an adult man with HIV who was CMV-seropositive. The chain joins TRBV18 to TRBJ2-4; no reliable D call. The DNA for the CDR3 is TGTGCCAGCTCACCATCGACTCCGTCCAAAAACATTCAGTACTTC. As protein: CASSPSTPSKNIQYF.